The 14 T cell receptor beta chains presented below share a single source sample, sequenced in a study of OX40 agonist ivuxolimab in advanced cancers. Libraries were prepared by immunoSEQ multiplex PCR; TCRdb keeps only in-frame clonotypes and omits some of them. The profile shows 30,000 to 40,000 clones, roughly four fifths of them singletons. This specimen was CD4+ or CD8+ T cells sorted from blood, taken in a trial of the OX40 agonist ivuxolimab. These receptors all stem from an adult with an advanced solid tumor such as melanoma, head and neck, liver or kidney cancer.

The chain carries TRBV6-5 and TRBJ1-1; 7 bases are shared with TRBD1. Germline V lookup: CDR1 MNHEY, CDR2 SVGAGI. The CDR3 runs to 13 residues. V was pared by 5 bases and J by 14 bases, with 14 bases of the junction left unmatched. For the CDR3, the DNA is TGTGCCAGCAGTCTACAAGGACAGGCCATTAGATTCTTT. Translating it yields CASSLQGQAIRFF.

The chain recombines TRBV28 with TRBJ1-1; 8 nucleotides align to TRBD1. The junction had 11 bases not matched to a gene; V was cut back by 3 bases and J by 5 bases. Germline CDR1 is MDHEN and CDR2 is SYDVKM. This CDR3 comprises 16 residues. The CDR3 coding sequence is TGTGCCAGCAGTTTTAAAACCGGACAGGGAGGTACTGAAGCTTTCTTT. Protein: CASSFKTGQGGTEAFF.

V and J are TRBV18 and TRBJ2-1; D not certain. This CDR3 has 14 residues. Deletions cut 3 bases from V and 6 bases from J, with 12 bases between. Germline lookup yields CDR1 KGHSH and CDR2 LQKENI. The CDR3 sequence: CASSPASLVNEQFF. The CDR3 bases are TGTGCCAGCTCACCGGCGTCCCTTGTCAATGAGCAGTTCTTC.

The chain combines TRBV4-1 with TRBJ2-3; the match to TRBD2 covers 9 bases. The germline gives CDR1 MGHRA, CDR2 YSYEKL. The CDR3 extends over 18 amino acids. With 1 base clipped from V and 1 base from J, the junction kept 9 bases outside the gene matches. CDR3 nucleotide sequence: TGCGCCAGCAGCCAAGTTGTGGTAGCGGGGGCCCGCACAGATACGCAGTATTTT. Translating it yields CASSQVVVAGARTDTQYF.

The genes are TRBV28 and TRBJ2-7, with D possibly TRBD2 on 6 matching bases. The CDR3 spans 14 residues. The germline V gene has CDR1 MDHEN and CDR2 SYDVKM. V shed 2 bases and J shed 2 bases, with 10 bases lying between them. The CDR3 loop is CASSLGGTPYEQYF. CDR3 nucleotide sequence: TGTGCCAGCAGTTTAGGGGGGACCCCCTACGAGCAGTACTTC. The whole variable domain, filled in from reference TRBV28 and TRBJ2-7, reads DVKVTQSSRYLVKRTGEKVFLECVQDMDHENMFWYRQDPGLGLRLIYFSYDVKMKEKGDIPEGYSVSREKKERFSLILESASTNQTSMYLCASSLGGTPYEQYFGPGTRLTVT.

This chain connects TRBV11-2 to TRBJ1-1, with unresolved D. V lost 1 base, J lost 5 bases, and 17 bases lay in between. The CDR3 covers 16 residues. Germline V gene lookup returns CDR1 SGHAT and CDR2 FQNNGV. CDR3 sequence: CASSLAFGTRRTEAFF. The CDR3 nucleotides are TGTGCCAGCAGCTTAGCCTTTGGAACACGTCGGACTGAAGCTTTCTTT.

V is TRBV6-5 and J is TRBJ1-6; TRBD1 matches 7 bases. The J segment lost 7 bases and the V segment lost 5 bases, leaving 5 bases of the junction unmatched. The length of the CDR3 is 14 residues. CDR1 and CDR2 (germline): MNHEY, SVGAGI. The CDR3 loop reads CASSKSTGNSPLHF. DNA of the CDR3: TGTGCCAGCAGTAAGTCGACAGGGAATTCACCCCTCCACTTT.

The chain combines TRBV7-9 with TRBJ1-2; TRBD1 might be the D (5 bases). The CDR3 consists of 13 residues. With 5 bases removed from V and 3 bases from J, the gap between germline ends came to 10 bases. Germline V gene lookup returns CDR1 SEHNR and CDR2 FQNEAQ (reference sequence). CDR3 sequence reads: CASSPQGDYGYTF. The CDR3, as DNA: TGTGCCAGCAGCCCTCAGGGCGACTATGGCTACACCTTC.

J is TRBJ1-2 and V is TRBV9; weak D call: TRBD1 (5 bases). Germline V CDR1 and CDR2: SGDLS, YYNGEE. Trimming removed 3 bases from V and 3 bases from J, with 12 bases in between. The CDR3 totals 14 residues. CDR3 in amino acids: CASSAMTADYGYTF. In DNA form, the CDR3 reads TGTGCCAGCAGCGCCATGACAGCAGACTATGGCTACACCTTC.

The V call is TRBV7-9, the J call TRBJ2-2; 8 bases align to TRBD1. V lost 5 bases and J lost 1; bases outside the gene matches: 3. The CDR3 length is 15 residues. Germline loops: CDR1 SEHNR, CDR2 FQNEAQ (reference sequence). Written as DNA, the CDR3 is TGTGCCAGCAGCCTCGGACAGGGGAACACCGGGGAGCTGTTTTTT. Its protein is CASSLGQGNTGELFF.

This clone was observed a single time. The V call is TRBV9, the J call TRBJ2-7; 7 nucleotides line up with TRBD2. The CDR3 is made up of 17 amino acids. CDR1 and CDR2 from the germline V gene are SGDLS and YYNGEE. Germline trimming cut 3 bases from V and 2 bases from J; bases unmatched to any gene: 14. The CDR3 reads CASSDSPEAGRPYEQYF. CDR3 DNA: TGTGCCAGCAGCGACTCCCCGGAAGCGGGAAGACCCTACGAGCAGTACTTC.

The V and J genes are TRBV7-2 and TRBJ2-1, with TRBD1 identical over 8 bases. CDR3 length: 15 amino acids. Germline trimming cut 5 bases from V and 2 bases from J; bases unmatched to any gene: 5. Germline loops: CDR1 SGHTA, CDR2 FQGNSA. The CDR3 loop reads CASSRDRFTYNEQFF. In nucleotides, the CDR3 is TGTGCCAGCAGCAGGGACAGGTTCACCTACAATGAGCAGTTCTTC. Drawing the rest from reference TRBV7-2 and TRBJ2-1, the complete variable domain is GAGVSQSPSNKVTEKGKDVELRCDPISGHTALYWYRQSLGQGLEFLIYFQGNSAPDKSGLPSDRFSAERTGGSVSTLTIQRTQQEDSAVYLCASSRDRFTYNEQFFGPGTRLTVL.

The chain has TRBV7-2 and TRBJ2-7; the match to TRBD2 covers 13 bases. The CDR3 runs to 16 residues. The germline CDR1 and CDR2 sequences are SGHTA and FQGNSA. The V gene end was trimmed by 5 bases and the J gene end by 1 base; junction bases not matched to a gene: 5. The CDR3 sequence: CASSTRTSGRSYEQYF. For the CDR3, the DNA is TGTGCCAGCAGCACGCGGACTAGCGGGAGATCCTACGAGCAGTACTTC.

The V call is TRBV14, the J call TRBJ2-2; the match to TRBD1 covers 10 bases. There are 17 residues in the CDR3. The germline gives CDR1 SGHDN, CDR2 FVKESK. The V and J ends lost 0 bases and 4 bases, in that order; junction bases with no gene match: 5. CDR3 nucleotide sequence: TGTGCCAGCAGCCAAGAAGGACGGACAGGGGGCACCGGGGAGCTGTTTTTT. Translating gives CASSQEGRTGGTGELFF.